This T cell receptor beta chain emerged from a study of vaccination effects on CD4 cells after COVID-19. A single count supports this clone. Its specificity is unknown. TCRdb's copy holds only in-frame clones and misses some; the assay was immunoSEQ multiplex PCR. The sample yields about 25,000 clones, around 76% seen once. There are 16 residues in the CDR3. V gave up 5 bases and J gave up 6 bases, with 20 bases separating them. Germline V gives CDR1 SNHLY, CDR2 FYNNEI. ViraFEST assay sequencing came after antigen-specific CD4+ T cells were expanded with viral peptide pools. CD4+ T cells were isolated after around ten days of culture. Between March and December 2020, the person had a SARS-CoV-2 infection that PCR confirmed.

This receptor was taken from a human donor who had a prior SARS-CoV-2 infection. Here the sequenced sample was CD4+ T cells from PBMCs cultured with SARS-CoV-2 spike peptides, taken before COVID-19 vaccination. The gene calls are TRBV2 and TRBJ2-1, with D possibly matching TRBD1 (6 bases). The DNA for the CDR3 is TGTGCCAGCAGTAGCCAGGGGTCAGGGCGGTCCAATGAGCAGTTCTTC. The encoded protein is CASSSQGSGRSNEQFF.